This T cell receptor (beta chain) was profiled in a study of CD8+CD57+ T cells in acquired aplastic anemia (dated by TCRdb to 2016 to 2019). Looking at the study overall: Extracted DNA from sorted CD4+ and CD8+ cells averaged about 2.9 ug, ranging from about 0.18 to 27.4 ug. Healthy donor samples averaged roughly 10 million reads for CD4+ and around 12 million for CD8+ cells.

Comment on this clonotype: It lacks a known antigen. No base qualities exist here, and no much larger clone lies one base off it.

TCR repertoires of sorted CD4+ and CD8+ blood T cells from severe aplastic anemia patients and healthy subjects were deep-sequenced in the study. Ficoll-Paque density gradient centrifugation was used to isolate peripheral blood mononuclear cells. CD4+ and CD8+ T cells were sorted by FACS or magnetic beads before DNA extraction. Trimming accounts for 3 bases at V and 7 bases at J, while the number of junction bases matched to no gene is 11. The germline V gene (reference sequence) yields SEHNR for CDR1 and FQNEAQ for CDR2. The CDR3 numbers 16 residues from cysteine through phenylalanine. This entry keeps only the CDR3 DNA: 48 bases, framed from base 1. Genomic DNA served as template for TCR beta VDJ combination and CDR3 sequence profiling. An Illumina HiSeq 2000 was the platform used for TCR repertoire sequencing. In the original analysis: Repertoires were assessed using TRBV/TRBJ rearrangement plots, CDR3 size and DJ length profiles, and Simpson's diversity index. The most abundant DNA sequence in the deep sequencing data was defined as the immunodominant clone. CDR3 amino acid sequences were checked for sharing between subjects and were compared against published repertoires and the VDJdb database. TCRdb reanalyzed the raw reads on its own, using fastp at Q25 for trimming and MiXCR for clone calling, and kept in-frame beta chains. Merged by CDR3 protein, the rows form single entries marked with the most common genes and DNA. The V and J calls come from TCRdb's annotation, not from the publication. Present in this sample are about 180,000 distinct CDR3 sequences, 40% to 50% of which were seen just once. In total, the top ten clones hold about 2.9% of the sample.

The full study reports these points: CD8+ Simpson's diversity did not differ significantly between patients and healthy controls (P=0.060). Some 30 CD8+ CDR3 sequences were found to be shared between patients and controls, but these sequences appeared to be highly expressed in patients and within the immunodominant clones of the patients.

The receptor was derived from a human donor in good health. The sample was sorted CD4+, CD8+, or CD8+CD57+ T cells (not recorded which) from PBMCs. This receptor chain uses TRBV7-9 and TRBJ2-1; 8 central nucleotides agree with TRBD2. CDR3 loop: CASSFVPGLETNEQFF. The nucleotide sequence is given as TGTGCCAGCAGCTTTGTCCCGGGACTAGAGACTAATGAGCAGTTCTTC.